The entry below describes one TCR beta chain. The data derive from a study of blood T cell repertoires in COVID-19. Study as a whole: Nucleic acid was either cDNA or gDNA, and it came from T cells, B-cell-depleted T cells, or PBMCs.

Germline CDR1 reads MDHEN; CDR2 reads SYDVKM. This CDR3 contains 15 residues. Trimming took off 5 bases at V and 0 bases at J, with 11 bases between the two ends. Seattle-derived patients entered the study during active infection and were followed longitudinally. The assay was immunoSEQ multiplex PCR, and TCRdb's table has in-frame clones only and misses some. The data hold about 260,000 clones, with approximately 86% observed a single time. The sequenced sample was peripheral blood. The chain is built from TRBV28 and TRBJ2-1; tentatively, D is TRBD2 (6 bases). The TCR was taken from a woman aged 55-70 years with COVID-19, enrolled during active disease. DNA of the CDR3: TGTGCCAGCAGTGTAGTGGGGGGCTCCTACAATGAGCAGTTCTTC. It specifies CASSVVGGSYNEQFF. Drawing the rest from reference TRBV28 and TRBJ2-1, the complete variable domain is DVKVTQSSRYLVKRTGEKVFLECVQDMDHENMFWYRQDPGLGLRLIYFSYDVKMKEKGDIPEGYSVSREKKERFSLILESASTNQTSMYLCASSVVGGSYNEQFFGPGTRLTVL.